Described below is a single T cell receptor beta chain sequence and its context. Its antigen is unknown. The data belong to a study of molecular identifiers for immune sequencing clone quantification. Study outcomes and limitations: Investigators reportedly could detect spiked Jurkat TCR RNA from one cell among over 900,000 naive cells.

Sorted cells numbering about 20,000 to 1,100,000, with 10%, 30% or 50% RNA, yielded the naive CD8 libraries. The CDR3 spans 15 residues. Trimming shortened V by 2 bases and J by 8 bases, and 16 bases separated the two germline ends. From germline, CDR1 is LGHDT and CDR2 YNNKEL (reference sequence). One entry per CDR3 protein results from TCRdb running MiXCR on the PCR reads. This sample has nearly 55,000 distinct CDR3 sequences, with just over 35% found just once. The sequence was collected from a human donor in good health. Some libraries in this study had Jurkat cell RNA spiked in. The J gene is TRBJ2-1, the V gene TRBV3-1, with D perhaps TRBD1 (5 bases). Sequences were obtained from naive CD8+ T cells from blood, with Jurkat cell RNA spiked in. Subset of the sample: FACS-sorted CD8+CD4-CCR7+CD45RA+ naive T cells. The CDR3 nucleotides are TGTGCCAGCAGCCAAATTAAGAGTATGGGGCATGAGCAGTTCTTC. This translates into CASSQIKSMGHEQFF.